What follows are 30 T cell receptor beta chains derived from one specimen sequenced in a study of T cell responses to AZD1222 COVID-19 vaccine. TCRdb keeps only in-frame clones here, not all; method: immunoSEQ multiplex PCR. The table has about 150,000 clones, approximately 88% seen once. Here the sequenced sample was peripheral blood, taken on day 0 of AZD1222 vaccination. The receptors were gathered from an adult in good health.

The J gene is TRBJ2-2, the V gene TRBV6-6; D remains unclear. The germline V gene has CDR1 MNHNY and CDR2 SVGAGI (reference sequence). This CDR3 is 16 amino acids long. V was shortened by 2 bases and J by 4 bases, with 14 bases between the two germline ends. In nucleotides, the CDR3 is TGTGCCAGCAGTTACGCCGGCGGTGCGAGCACCGGGGAGCTGTTTTTT. This sequence encodes CASSYAGGASTGELFF.

The chain uses TRBV4-2 and TRBJ2-1; D not certain. The CDR3 runs to 16 residues. Trimming left V 4 bases short and J 6 bases short, with 19 bases between. The germline V gene encodes CDR1 LGHNA and CDR2 YNFKEQ. The CDR3 sequence: CASSPSALEVGNEQFF. CDR3 nucleotides: TGTGCCAGCAGCCCCAGCGCCCTGGAAGTGGGCAATGAGCAGTTCTTC.

J is TRBJ2-6 and V is TRBV7-9; 16 bases match TRBD2. The CDR3 runs to 16 residues. Germline V gene lookup returns CDR1 SEHNR and CDR2 FQNEAQ (reference sequence). The ends lost 11 bases at V and 0 bases at J; junction bases unmatched: 1. In DNA, the CDR3 is TGTGCCGGGACTAGCGGGGGGGCCTCTGGGGCCAACGTCCTGACTTTC. Amino acids: CAGTSGGASGANVLTF.

This clone appeared a few times. The chain joins TRBV7-2 to TRBJ1-5, with no clear D. The CDR3 spans 11 residues. CDR1 and CDR2 (germline): SGHTA, FQGNSA. Between the trimmed V and J ends, which lost 2 bases and 7 bases, there was a span of 3 bases. As DNA, the CDR3 is TGTGCCAGCAGCTTACCCCAGCCCCAGCATTTT. It encodes CASSLPQPQHF.

The CDR3 sequence is CASSPIETQYF. The CDR3 nucleotides are TGTGCCAGCAGCCCGATAGAGACCCAGTACTTC. The chain carries TRBV27 and TRBJ2-5; D gene ambiguous. The CDR3 contains 11 residues. V was clipped by 6 bases and J by 4 bases, with 6 bases between them. CDR1 is MNHEY and CDR2 is SMNVEV in the germline V gene (reference sequence).

The chain has TRBV5-1 and TRBJ1-6, with 8 bases identical to TRBD1. Germline lookup yields CDR1 SGHRS and CDR2 YFSETQ. The CDR3 has 14 amino acids. The trim removed 1 base at V and 7 bases at J, leaving 1 base unmatched. This CDR3 reads CASSLRQGNSPLHF. The DNA for the CDR3 is TGCGCCAGCAGCTTGCGACAGGGGAATTCACCCCTCCACTTT.

V is TRBV28 and J is TRBJ1-2, with TRBD1 matching over 8 bases. Trimming cost V 6 bases and J 7 bases; bases outside gene matches: 7. This CDR3 is 13 amino acids long. CDR1 and CDR2 from the germline V gene are MDHEN and SYDVKM. The CDR3 sequence is CASSMQGAGGYTF. The CDR3 DNA is TGTGCCAGCAGCATGCAGGGGGCGGGTGGCTACACCTTC.

The chain is built from TRBV20-1 and TRBJ2-1; D may be TRBD2 (6 bases). CDR1 and CDR2 (germline): DFQATT, SNEGSKA (reference sequence). The CDR3 sequence is 11 residues long. V was clipped by 5 bases and J by 6 bases, with 8 bases between them. The CDR3 is CSAGSGNEQFF. The CDR3 DNA sequence: TGCAGTGCTGGTAGCGGCAATGAGCAGTTCTTC.

The chain couples TRBV28 to TRBJ2-7; TRBD1 aligns across 7 bases. Germline V CDR1 and CDR2: MDHEN, SYDVKM. V dropped 8 bases and J dropped 2; count of bases not matched to a gene: 3. The CDR3 is made up of 12 amino acids. CDR3 sequence (DNA): TGTGCCAGCGGACAGGCGGCCTACGAGCAGTACTTC. This encodes CASGQAAYEQYF.

The chain links TRBV4-3 to TRBJ2-5; 14 bases fit TRBD2. Germline assignment: CDR1 LGHNA and CDR2 YSLEER. V shed 1 base, J shed 3 bases, and the junction held 4 bases outside the gene matches. The CDR3 has 17 residues. This CDR3 reads CASSQGGGLAGEETQYF. The DNA of the CDR3 is TGCGCCAGCAGCCAAGGAGGGGGACTAGCGGGGGAAGAGACCCAGTACTTC.

V usage is TRBV5-1 and J usage is TRBJ1-6; D gene uncertain. Germline V CDR1 and CDR2: SGHRS, YFSETQ. The CDR3 consists of 14 residues. V was clipped by 4 bases and J by 11 bases, with 16 bases between them. The CDR3 nucleotides read TGCGCCAGCAGCGAGAGCTGGCTACCGGCACCCCTCCACTTT. It codes for CASSESWLPAPLHF.

CDR3 DNA sequence: TGTGCCAGTAGTAGGAGTACCGGGACGAGAGGGTCTGGAAACACCATATATTTT. It translates to CASSRSTGTRGSGNTIYF. The chain recombines TRBV19 with TRBJ1-3; maybe TRBD1 (5 bases). V shed 4 bases and J shed 1 base, with 20 bases lying between them. The CDR3 is 18 amino acids. CDR1 is LNHDA, CDR2 SQIVND, per germline (reference sequence).

V gene TRBV18 combines with J gene TRBJ2-7; no clear D. Looked up from germline, CDR1 is KGHSH and CDR2 is LQKENI. The CDR3 has 14 residues. With 3 bases removed from V and 4 bases from J, the gap between germline ends came to 13 bases. The CDR3 coding sequence is TGTGCCAGCTCACCCGTCACCGGTTCATACGAGCAGTACTTC. Protein sequence: CASSPVTGSYEQYF.

The chain carries TRBV9 and TRBJ1-1; tentative D call: TRBD1 (5 bases). The germline CDR1 and CDR2 sequences are SGDLS and YYNGEE. The CDR3 has 14 residues. V lost 4 bases and J lost 6, with 16 bases in between. CDR3: CASSPRPDSAEAFF. The DNA for the CDR3 is TGTGCCAGCAGCCCGAGACCAGACAGCGCTGAAGCTTTCTTT.

V gene TRBV5-5 combines with J gene TRBJ2-1; D is ambiguous. This CDR3 spans 11 amino acids. Germline V lookup: CDR1 SGHKS, CDR2 YYEKEE (reference sequence). V lost 1 base to trimming and J lost 12 bases, with 8 bases between them. The CDR3 is CASSLSSWQFF. CDR3 sequence (DNA): TGTGCCAGCAGCTTGTCCTCCTGGCAGTTCTTC.

The table lists this clone with a count of one. The genes are TRBV5-1 and TRBJ2-6, with 8 nucleotides matching TRBD1. CDR1 and CDR2 from the germline V gene are SGHRS and YFSETQ. The CDR3 runs 16 residues. The ends lost 3 bases at V and 2 bases at J; junction bases unmatched: 4. In DNA, the CDR3 is TGCGCCAGCAGCTCGGACAGGGCAGCTGGGGCCAACGTCCTGACTTTC. Translation gives CASSSDRAAGANVLTF.

The table lists this clone with a few counts. The chain recombines TRBV14 with TRBJ1-2; 7 bases align to TRBD1. Per the germline V gene, CDR1 is SGHDN and CDR2 is FVKESK. This CDR3 is built from 12 residues. The V segment lost 4 bases and the J segment 8 bases; nucleotides outside the gene matches: 4. Here the CDR3 reads CASSPQGRGYTF. The CDR3 DNA sequence: TGTGCCAGCAGCCCACAGGGGAGGGGCTACACCTTC. Variable domain in full (rest from reference TRBV14 and TRBJ1-2): EAGVTQFPSHSVIEKGQTVTLRCDPISGHDNLYWYRRVMGKEIKFLLHFVKESKQDESGMPNNRFLAERTGGTYSTLKVQPAELEDSGVYFCASSPQGRGYTFGSGTRLTVV.

The chain recombines TRBV7-2 with TRBJ2-3; D unresolved. Germline CDR1 reads SGHTA; CDR2 reads FQGNSA. The CDR3 length is 15 residues. Trimming cost V 5 bases and J 4 bases, with 16 bases left between them. This CDR3 reads CASSPGLVRADTQYF. The CDR3 coding sequence is TGTGCCAGCAGCCCCGGGCTAGTACGCGCAGATACGCAGTATTTT.

The chain recombines TRBV7-2 with TRBJ1-3; 8 nucleotides line up with TRBD1. Trimming at V came to 6 bases and at J to 0 bases, leaving 1 base not matched to a gene. This CDR3 region has 14 residues. The V gene's germline CDR1 is SGHTA and CDR2 FQGNSA. The CDR3 sequence: CASSDRGSGNTIYF. In DNA form, the CDR3 reads TGTGCCAGCAGTGACAGGGGCTCTGGAAACACCATATATTTT. The full variable domain, rest sourced from reference TRBV7-2 and TRBJ1-3, is GAGVSQSPSNKVTEKGKDVELRCDPISGHTALYWYRQSLGQGLEFLIYFQGNSAPDKSGLPSDRFSAERTGGSVSTLTIQRTQQEDSAVYLCASSDRGSGNTIYFGEGSWLTVV.

This chain links TRBV9 with TRBJ2-5; 8 bases align to TRBD1. V lost 4 bases to trimming and J lost 4 bases; unmatched junction nucleotides: 9. CDR1 is SGDLS and CDR2 is YYNGEE in the germline V gene. This CDR3 has 15 residues. CDR3 nucleotide sequence: TGTGCCAGCAGCCCAGCCAGGGGGCGCGGAGAGACCCAGTACTTC. Translated: CASSPARGRGETQYF.

The chain carries TRBV6-5 and TRBJ1-2; D call uncertain. Germline V lookup: CDR1 MNHEY, CDR2 SVGAGI. Trimming stripped 8 bases from V and 7 bases from J, with 17 bases between. There are 13 residues in the CDR3. CDR3: CASGLEGKGGYTF. CDR3 in DNA: TGTGCCAGCGGCCTGGAGGGAAAAGGTGGCTACACCTTC.

The sample holds one count of this clone. The gene calls are TRBV3-1 (or the pseudogene TRBV3-2) and TRBJ2-7; D perhaps matches TRBD1 (6 bases). The CDR3 sequence is 12 residues long. The germline gives CDR1 LGHDT, CDR2 YNNKEL (reference sequence). Trimming removed 3 bases at V and 7 bases at J, with 10 bases between. For the CDR3, the DNA is TGTGCCAGCAGCCAGGGGGCGAGGGAGCAGTACTTC. This sequence encodes CASSQGAREQYF.

The V call is TRBV5-1, the J call TRBJ2-3, with D tentatively TRBD1 (6 bases). The germline V gene encodes CDR1 SGHRS and CDR2 YFSETQ. V lost 4 bases and J 4 bases, leaving 16 bases between the germline ends. This CDR3 contains 15 residues. The CDR3 is CASSGGQPGADTQYF. In DNA, the CDR3 is TGCGCCAGCAGCGGGGGACAACCGGGCGCAGATACGCAGTATTTT.

This sequence joins TRBV28 and TRBJ2-1; no clear D. Germline CDR1 and CDR2: MDHEN and SYDVKM. Trimming removed 2 bases from V and 0 bases from J, with 11 bases in between. The CDR3 spans 16 residues. The CDR3 DNA follows: TGTGCCAGCAGTTTAGTGGGTGTGAGCTCCTACAATGAGCAGTTCTTC. The encoded protein is CASSLVGVSSYNEQFF.

The V and J genes are TRBV20-1 and TRBJ2-3, with D possibly matching TRBD2 (5 bases). V was trimmed by 1 base and J by 9 bases, leaving 8 bases between them. Germline V gene lookup returns CDR1 DFQATT and CDR2 SNEGSKA (reference sequence). This CDR3 is 11 amino acids long. The CDR3: CSARGERTQYF. The CDR3 coding sequence is TGCAGTGCTAGAGGGGAGAGAACGCAGTATTTT.

This sequence joins TRBV28 and TRBJ1-1, with D unresolved. V was shortened by 7 bases and J by 5 bases, with 8 bases between the two germline ends. CDR3 length: 11 residues. The germline V gene encodes CDR1 MDHEN and CDR2 SYDVKM. The CDR3 nucleotides read TGTGCCAGCATTGTTGGGACTGAAGCTTTCTTT. Amino acid sequence: CASIVGTEAFF.

In this sample, this clone turned up a few times. The CDR3 reads CASSGPGKGYGYTF. The DNA for the CDR3 is TGTGCCAGCAGCGGACCCGGAAAGGGATATGGCTACACCTTC. J is TRBJ1-2 and V is TRBV9; D is undetermined. The ends were cut back, 3 bases at V and 5 bases at J, with 14 bases in the middle. CDR3 length equals 14 residues. Germline-derived CDR1 and CDR2 are SGDLS and YYNGEE.

This clone was observed once. The chain couples TRBV6-6 to TRBJ2-2; 7 nucleotides line up with TRBD1. The length of the CDR3 is 15 residues. Trimming removed 6 bases from V and 1 base from J; junction bases left unmatched: 5. The V gene's germline CDR1 is MNHNY and CDR2 SVGAGI (reference sequence). CDR3 loop: CASSFRTGNTGELFF. As DNA, the CDR3 is TGTGCCAGCAGCTTCCGGACAGGGAACACCGGGGAGCTGTTTTTT.

This chain joins TRBV5-1 and TRBJ1-6; D is ambiguous. Trimming took off 1 base at V and 3 bases at J, with 17 bases between the two ends. Germline-derived CDR1 and CDR2 are SGHRS and YFSETQ. This CDR3 region has 18 residues. CDR3 protein: CASSLQVSVSRYNSPLHF. In DNA form, the CDR3 reads TGCGCCAGCAGCTTGCAAGTTTCTGTATCTCGCTATAATTCACCCCTCCACTTT.

The rearrangement uses TRBV28 and TRBJ1-1; 7 bases map to TRBD1. From germline, CDR1 is MDHEN and CDR2 SYDVKM. Losses at the gene ends were 5 bases for V and 5 bases for J; bases not matched to a gene: 5. The CDR3 loop spans 13 amino acids. As DNA, the CDR3 is TGTGCCAGCAGTCTCACGGACAGGACTGAAGCTTTCTTT. Translated, it gives CASSLTDRTEAFF. Supplemented by reference TRBV28 and TRBJ1-1, the full variable domain reads DVKVTQSSRYLVKRTGEKVFLECVQDMDHENMFWYRQDPGLGLRLIYFSYDVKMKEKGDIPEGYSVSREKKERFSLILESASTNQTSMYLCASSLTDRTEAFFGQGTRLTVV.